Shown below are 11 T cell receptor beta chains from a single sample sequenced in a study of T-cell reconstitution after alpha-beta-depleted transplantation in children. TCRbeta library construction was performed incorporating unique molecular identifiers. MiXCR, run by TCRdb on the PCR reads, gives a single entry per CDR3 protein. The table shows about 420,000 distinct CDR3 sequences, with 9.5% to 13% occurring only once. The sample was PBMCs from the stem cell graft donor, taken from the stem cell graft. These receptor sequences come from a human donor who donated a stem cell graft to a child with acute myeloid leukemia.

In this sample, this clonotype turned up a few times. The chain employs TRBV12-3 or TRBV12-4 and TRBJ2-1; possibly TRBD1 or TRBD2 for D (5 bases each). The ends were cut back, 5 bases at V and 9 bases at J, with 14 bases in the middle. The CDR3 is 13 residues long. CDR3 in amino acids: CASSRDRSSEQFF. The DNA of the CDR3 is TGTGCCAGCAGTAGGGACCGCAGTAGTGAGCAGTTCTTC.

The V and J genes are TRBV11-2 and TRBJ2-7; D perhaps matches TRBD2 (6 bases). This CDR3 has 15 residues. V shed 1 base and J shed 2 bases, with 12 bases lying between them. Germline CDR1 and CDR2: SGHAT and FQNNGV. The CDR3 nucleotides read TGTGCCAGCAGCTTAGTATACGGGAGTACCTACGAGCAGTACTTC. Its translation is CASSLVYGSTYEQYF.

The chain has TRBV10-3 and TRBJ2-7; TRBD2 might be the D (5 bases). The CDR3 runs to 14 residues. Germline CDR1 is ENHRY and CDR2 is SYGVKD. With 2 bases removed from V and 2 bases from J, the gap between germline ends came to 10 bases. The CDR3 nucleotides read TGTGCCATCAGTGAGGCCGGACTGGCCTACGAGCAGTACGTC. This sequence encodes CAISEAGLAYEQYV.

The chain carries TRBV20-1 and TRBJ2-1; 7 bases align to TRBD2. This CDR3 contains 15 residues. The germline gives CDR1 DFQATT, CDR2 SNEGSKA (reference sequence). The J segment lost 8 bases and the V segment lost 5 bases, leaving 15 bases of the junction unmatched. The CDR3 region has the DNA TGCAGTGCTGGAGGCTCAGGGATGGGGGGGGATGAGCAGTTCTTC. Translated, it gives CSAGGSGMGGDEQFF.

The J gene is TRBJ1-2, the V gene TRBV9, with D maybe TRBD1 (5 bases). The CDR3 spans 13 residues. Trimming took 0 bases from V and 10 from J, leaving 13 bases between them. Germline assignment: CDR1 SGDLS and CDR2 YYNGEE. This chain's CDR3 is CASSVAQGQAYTF. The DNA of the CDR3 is TGTGCCAGCAGCGTAGCGCAGGGTCAAGCCTACACCTTC.

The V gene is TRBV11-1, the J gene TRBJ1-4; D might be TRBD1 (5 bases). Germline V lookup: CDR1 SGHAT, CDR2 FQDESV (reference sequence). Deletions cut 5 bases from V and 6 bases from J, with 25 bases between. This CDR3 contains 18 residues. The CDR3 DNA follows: TGTGCCAGCAGCCCCACTTCAGCTAGGGGCGGCGGGGATGAAAAACTGTTTTTT. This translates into CASSPTSARGGGDEKLFF.

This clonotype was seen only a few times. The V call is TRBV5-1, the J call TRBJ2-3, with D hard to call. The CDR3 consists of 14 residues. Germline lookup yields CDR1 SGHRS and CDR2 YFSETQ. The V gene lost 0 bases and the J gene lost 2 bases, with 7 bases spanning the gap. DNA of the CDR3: TGCGCCAGCAGCTTGGAACACTACACAGATACGCAGTATTTT. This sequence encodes CASSLEHYTDTQYF.

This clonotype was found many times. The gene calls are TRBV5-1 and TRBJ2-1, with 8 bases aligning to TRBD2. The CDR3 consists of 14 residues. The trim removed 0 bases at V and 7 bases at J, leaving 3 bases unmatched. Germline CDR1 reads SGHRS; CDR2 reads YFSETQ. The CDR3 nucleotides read TGCGCCAGCAGCTTGGCGGGAGGGCCAAATGAGCAGTTCTTC. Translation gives CASSLAGGPNEQFF.

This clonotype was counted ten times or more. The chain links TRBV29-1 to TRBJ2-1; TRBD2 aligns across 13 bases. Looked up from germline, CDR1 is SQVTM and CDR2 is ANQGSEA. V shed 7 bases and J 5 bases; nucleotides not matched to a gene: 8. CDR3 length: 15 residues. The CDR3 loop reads CSAPRTSGGNNEQFF. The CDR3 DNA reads TGCAGCGCTCCGCGGACTAGCGGGGGAAACAATGAGCAGTTCTTC.

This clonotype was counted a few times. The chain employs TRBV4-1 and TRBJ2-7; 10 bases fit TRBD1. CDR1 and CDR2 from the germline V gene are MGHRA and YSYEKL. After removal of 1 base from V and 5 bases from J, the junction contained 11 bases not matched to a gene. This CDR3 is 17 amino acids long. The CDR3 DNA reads TGCGCCAGCAGCCAAGGTCCTCCGGGACAGGGGTTCCACGAGCAGTACTTC. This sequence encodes CASSQGPPGQGFHEQYF.

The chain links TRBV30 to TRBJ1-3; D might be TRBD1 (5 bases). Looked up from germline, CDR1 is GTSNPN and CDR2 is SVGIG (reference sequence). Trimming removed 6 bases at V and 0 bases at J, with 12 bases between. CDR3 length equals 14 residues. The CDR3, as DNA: TGTGCCTGTAAAAGGGACTCCTCTGGAAACACCATATATTTT. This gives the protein CACKRDSSGNTIYF.